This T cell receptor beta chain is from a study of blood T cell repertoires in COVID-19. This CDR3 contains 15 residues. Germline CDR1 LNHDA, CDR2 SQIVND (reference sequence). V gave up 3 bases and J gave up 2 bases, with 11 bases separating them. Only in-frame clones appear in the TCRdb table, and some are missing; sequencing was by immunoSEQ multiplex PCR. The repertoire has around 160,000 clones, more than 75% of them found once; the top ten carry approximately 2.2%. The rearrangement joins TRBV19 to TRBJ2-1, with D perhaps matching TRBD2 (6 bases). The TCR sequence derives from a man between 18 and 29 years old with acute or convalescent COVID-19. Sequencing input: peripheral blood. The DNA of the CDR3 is TGTGCCAGTAGTATTTTCGGGAGCCCCTACAATGAGCAGTTCTTC. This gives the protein CASSIFGSPYNEQFF.